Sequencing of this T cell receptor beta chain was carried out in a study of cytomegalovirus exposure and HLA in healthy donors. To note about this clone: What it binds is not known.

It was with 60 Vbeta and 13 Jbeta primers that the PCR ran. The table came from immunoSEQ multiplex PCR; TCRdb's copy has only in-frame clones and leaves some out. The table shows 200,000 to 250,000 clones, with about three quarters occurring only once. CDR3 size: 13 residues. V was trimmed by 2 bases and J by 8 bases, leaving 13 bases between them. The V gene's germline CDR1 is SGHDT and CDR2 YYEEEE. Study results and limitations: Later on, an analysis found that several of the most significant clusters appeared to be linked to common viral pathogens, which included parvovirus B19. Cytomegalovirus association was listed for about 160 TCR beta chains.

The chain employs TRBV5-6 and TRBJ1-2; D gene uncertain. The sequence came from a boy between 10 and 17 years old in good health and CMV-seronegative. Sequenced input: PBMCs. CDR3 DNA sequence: TGTGCCAGCAGCTTCCCGGGAGTCGGCGGCTACACCTTC. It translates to CASSFPGVGGYTF. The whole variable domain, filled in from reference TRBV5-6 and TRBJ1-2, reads DAGVTQSPTHLIKTRGQQVTLRCSPKSGHDTVSWYQQALGQGPQFIFQYYEEEERQRGNFPDRFSGHQFPNYSSELNVNALLLGDSALYLCASSFPGVGGYTFGSGTRLTVV.